The TCR beta chain described here comes from a study of T cells in Graves' hyperthyroidism and ophthalmopathy. The table lists this clonotype with a few counts. Its matching antigen is unknown. Amplification of TCR beta CDR3 regions used RNA as the template. With the HTBI primer set, the TCR CDR3 went through a first round of RT-PCR. TCRdb reprocessed the multiplex PCR reads with MiXCR, giving one entry per CDR3 protein. The sample includes 300,000 to 450,000 distinct CDR3 sequences, approximately 14% of them seen just once. Study-wide points: Most expanded thyroid clonotypes above 0.001 also appeared in blood.

The sequence derives from a woman between 18 and 29 years old with Graves' hyperthyroidism that later progressed to Graves' ophthalmopathy. The specimen was blood.

CDR3: CASSIPFPYGLNTEAFF. The CDR3 DNA sequence: TGTGCCAGTAGTATACCCTTCCCCTATGGTCTGAACACTGAAGCTTTCTTT. The chain is built from TRBV19 and TRBJ1-1; D is ambiguous. The CDR3 totals 17 residues. Germline V gene sequence: CDR1 LNHDA, CDR2 SQIVND (reference sequence). Trimming took 2 bases from V and 0 from J, leaving 16 bases between them.